This TCR beta chain was identified in a study of hypomethylating agent response in myelodysplastic syndrome. Across the study: Non-responders met neither complete response nor hematologic improvement criteria, which defined response.

Sequencing used immunoSEQ multiplex PCR; TCRdb keeps in-frame clones, though not all of them. The sample shows approximately 3,200 clones, more than 75% of them seen only once. The CDR3 loop spans 15 amino acids. Germline V CDR1 and CDR2: MRHNA, SNTAGT. Trimming cost V 10 bases and J 1 base; bases outside gene matches: 7. The specimen comprised bone marrow, sampled before or after starting hypomethylating agent treatment for myelodysplastic syndrome (not recorded which). The V and J genes are TRBV6-4 and TRBJ1-6; 7 bases line up with TRBD1. The clonotype originates from a human donor with myelodysplastic syndrome. In nucleotides, the CDR3 is TGTGCCAAGGTACCGGGACAGTCCTATAATTCACCCCTCCACTTT. Its translation is CAKVPGQSYNSPLHF.